The next 26 T cell receptor beta chains were all read from a single sample in a study of T-cell reconstitution after alpha-beta-depleted transplantation in children (dated by TCRdb to about 2016). Libraries came from PCR. Sequencing took place on an Illumina HiSeq 2500. TCR library preparation used molecular barcoding, with unique molecular identifiers applied to normalize quantification of the TCRbeta repertoire. TCRdb passed the public sequencing reads through fastp at Q25 and MiXCR, retaining productive beta sequences. Entries are consolidated by CDR3 protein sequence, retaining the most common genes and DNA. For this sample the table gives around 4,100 distinct CDR3 sequences, of which around an eighth were detected only once. The ten largest account for roughly 29% of the sample. Reading the label with the study, this specimen's time point is: day 60 (about 2 months) after transplantation. The sample's treatment or condition label, in plain terms: allogeneic hematopoietic cell transplantation with graft depleted of TCRalphabeta T cells and CD19 B cells.

The starting material was PBMCs, mostly from graft donor cells, obtained 60 days after TCRalphabeta/CD19-depleted stem cell transplant. The receptors were gathered from a male patient aged 2 to 9 who had a stem cell transplant for acute lymphoblastic leukemia, so the T cells may come from the graft donor.

This clonotype is termed large. The chain is built from TRBV7-8 and TRBJ2-5; TRBD2 matches 9 bases. Losses at the gene ends were 4 bases for V and 1 base for J; bases not matched to a gene: 7. CDR1 is SGHVS and CDR2 is FQNEAQ in the germline V gene. The CDR3 runs to 16 residues. The CDR3 region is CASSYSSRGGQETQYF. The DNA for the CDR3 is TGTGCCAGCAGCTACTCTTCGCGGGGGGGCCAAGAGACCCAGTACTTC.

This clonotype appeared many times. V and J are TRBV5-1 and TRBJ1-1; the match to TRBD1 covers 7 bases. Germline CDR1 SGHRS, CDR2 YFSETQ. There are 14 residues in the CDR3. After removal of 1 base from V and 8 bases from J, the junction contained 8 bases not matched to a gene. Here the CDR3 reads CASSLLGQGVEAFF. The CDR3 DNA reads as TGCGCCAGCAGCTTGCTTGGTCAGGGGGTCGAAGCTTTCTTT.

With respect to this clonotype: The junction and the germline gene differ at one end; a read error may be behind it. This chain links TRBV5-1 with TRBJ1-4, with D possibly being TRBD1 (6 bases). Germline CDR1 is SGHRS and CDR2 is YFSETQ. This CDR3 comprises 12 residues. CDR3 in DNA: TGCGCCAGCAGCTCCTTACAGGGTGAACGGCTTTTT. Encoded protein: CASSSLQGERLF.

This clonotype was counted ten times or more. The chain has TRBV3-1 and TRBJ2-1; D possibly corresponds to TRBD2 (5 bases). Trimming shortened V by 3 bases and J by 10 bases, and 7 bases separated the two germline ends. Germline loops: CDR1 LGHDT, CDR2 YNNKEL (reference sequence). The CDR3 has 11 amino acids. The CDR3 bases are TGTGCCAGCAGCCACGGGGTCGAGCAGTTCTTC. Translated, it gives CASSHGVEQFF.

The rearrangement uses TRBV6-1 and TRBJ1-3, with 8 bases lining up with TRBD1. This CDR3 region has 16 residues. The V gene end was trimmed by 4 bases and the J gene end by 4 bases; junction bases not matched to a gene: 9. Germline V CDR1 and CDR2: MNHNS, SASEGT. The CDR3 protein is CASSARSAGGGNTIYF. The CDR3 nucleotides are TGTGCCAGCAGTGCACGGTCGGCAGGGGGCGGAAACACCATATATTTT.

Within the sample, this clonotype is medium-sized. The chain recombines TRBV12-3 or TRBV12-4 with TRBJ1-2, with a tentative D call TRBD1 (5 bases). This CDR3 is 11 amino acids long. With 3 bases removed from V and 11 bases from J, the gap between germline ends came to 10 bases. The chain's CDR3 is CASSFRGGYTF. Written as DNA, the CDR3 is TGTGCCAGCAGTTTTCGGGGCGGATACACCTTC.

This clonotype occurred many times. The rearrangement uses TRBV12-5 and TRBJ2-7; no clear D gene. V was pared by 0 bases and J by 5 bases, with 11 bases between. Germline CDR1 and CDR2: LGHNT and FRNRAP. The CDR3 is made up of 14 amino acids. The CDR3 sequence is CASGLVGIFDEQYF. In DNA, the CDR3 is TGTGCTAGTGGTTTGGTAGGTATTTTTGACGAGCAGTACTTC.

The V call is TRBV15, the J call TRBJ2-7; D is unresolved. Germline V gene data show CDR1 as LNHNV and CDR2 as YYDKDF (reference sequence). The CDR3 sequence is 13 residues long. Trimming left V 7 bases short and J 0 bases short, with 10 bases between. The CDR3 DNA is TGTGCCACCAAGGACGGAAGCTCCTACGAGCAGTACTTC. It specifies CATKDGSSYEQYF.

This clonotype was observed at least ten times. This chain uses TRBV20-1 with TRBJ2-7; D gene ambiguous. CDR3 length equals 13 residues. V shed 2 bases and J shed 7 bases, with 15 bases lying between them. Per the germline V gene, CDR1 is DFQATT and CDR2 is SNEGSKA (reference sequence). Here the CDR3 reads CSARPHLEGEQYF. CDR3 nucleotides: TGCAGTGCTAGACCTCACCTGGAAGGAGAGCAGTACTTC.

In this sample, this clonotype turned up many times. The chain recombines TRBV7-9 with TRBJ1-3, with D unresolved. Germline CDR1 reads SEHNR; CDR2 reads FQNEAQ (reference sequence). Trimming removed 8 bases at V and 7 bases at J, with 12 bases between. The CDR3 is 12 residues long. For the CDR3, the DNA is TGTGCCAGCGACACCCTCCGGAACACCATATATTTT. Translated, it gives CASDTLRNTIYF.

This clonotype was counted many times. The chain joins TRBV7-6 to TRBJ1-2; TRBD1 matches 8 bases. CDR1 and CDR2 from the germline V gene are SGHVS and FNYEAQ. The CDR3 runs 14 residues. Losses at the gene ends were 3 bases for V and 8 bases for J; bases not matched to a gene: 8. The CDR3, as DNA: TGTGCCAGCAGCTTTCAGGGGGCGACGGGAGGCTACACCTTC. Amino acids: CASSFQGATGGYTF.

By sample share, this clonotype is medium-sized. The chain is built from TRBV20-1 and TRBJ1-5; possible D gene TRBD1, 6 bases. Germline assignment: CDR1 DFQATT and CDR2 SNEGSKA (reference sequence). With 5 bases removed from V and 3 bases from J, the gap between germline ends came to 11 bases. This CDR3 region has 13 residues. The CDR3 DNA sequence: TGCAGTGCTCCGGGACAACTCAATCAGCCCCAGCATTTT. Residues: CSAPGQLNQPQHF.

The sample holds one count of this clonotype. A much more abundant neighbour one base away suggests this may be a read error. This sequence joins TRBV5-2 and TRBJ2-3; TRBD2 is the table's D call, not checked against the DNA. TRBV5-2 is termed a pseudogene. There are 19 residues in the CDR3. This chain's CDR3 is CARGPGPRGAGLITDTQYF. The CDR3 DNA is TGTGCCAGGGGCCCCGGGCCTCGCGGGGCAGGATTAATCACAGATACGCAGTATTTT.

This clonotype ranks as medium-sized (0.01 to 0.1%). The chain carries TRBV7-2 and TRBJ2-1; the match to TRBD2 covers 11 bases. This CDR3 spans 15 amino acids. Germline trimming cut 4 bases from V and 7 bases from J; bases unmatched to any gene: 6. The V gene's germline CDR1 is SGHTA and CDR2 FQGNSA. CDR3 residues: CASSWLAGGRNEQFF. The CDR3 region has the DNA TGTGCCAGCAGCTGGCTAGCGGGGGGCAGAAATGAGCAGTTCTTC.

This clonotype is medium-sized by share. The rearrangement joins TRBV28 to TRBJ2-7, with a weak D call TRBD1 (6 bases). In germline, CDR1 is MDHEN, CDR2 SYDVKM. This CDR3 has 12 residues. Trimming took off 6 bases at V and 2 bases at J, with 8 bases between the two ends. The DNA for the CDR3 is TGTGCCAGCAGGGACAGACCCTACGAGCAGTACTTC. Amino acid sequence: CASRDRPYEQYF.

This clonotype came up many times. V usage is TRBV5-1 and J usage is TRBJ2-2, with D maybe TRBD2 (5 bases). The V gene's germline CDR1 is SGHRS and CDR2 YFSETQ. Trimming removed 4 bases from V and 2 bases from J, with 15 bases in between. The CDR3 extends over 16 amino acids. The CDR3 protein is CASSMDLWSNTGELFF. The CDR3 DNA is TGCGCCAGCAGCATGGACTTATGGTCCAACACCGGGGAGCTGTTTTTT. Full variable domain (remainder filled in from reference TRBV5-1 and TRBJ2-2): KAGVTQTPRYLIKTRGQQVTLSCSPISGHRSVSWYQQTPGQGLQFLFEYFSETQRNKGNFPGRFSGRQFSNSRSEMNVSTLELGDSALYLCASSMDLWSNTGELFFGEGSRLTVL.

This clonotype was observed many times. The gene calls are TRBV6-5 and TRBJ1-6; the D is unclear. V lost 2 bases and J 1 base, leaving 18 bases between the germline ends. Per the germline V gene, CDR1 is MNHEY and CDR2 is SVGAGI. This CDR3 comprises 19 residues. CDR3 bases: TGTGCCAGCAGTTACATCGGGATCGGGGAGGCGTCCTATAATTCACCCCTCCACTTT. Amino acid sequence: CASSYIGIGEASYNSPLHF.

This clonotype was picked up many times. The chain carries TRBV3-1 and TRBJ2-1, with D maybe TRBD2 (7 bases). The CDR3 is 16 amino acids. Germline CDR1 and CDR2: LGHDT and YNNKEL (reference sequence). The V and J ends lost 4 bases and 6 bases respectively, with 19 bases between them. The CDR3, as DNA: TGTGCCAGCAGCCCGTCGGGCGGGGGCTATCTCAATGAGCAGTTCTTC. As protein: CASSPSGGGYLNEQFF.

This clonotype was seen many times. The chain links TRBV7-8 to TRBJ1-1, with D hard to call. Trimming cost V 5 bases and J 1 base, with 14 bases left between them. The CDR3 length is 15 residues. Germline V lookup: CDR1 SGHVS, CDR2 FQNEAQ. DNA for the CDR3: TGTGCCAGCAGCATCAACACGAGTCCGAACACTGAAGCTTTCTTT. Translated: CASSINTSPNTEAFF.

CDR3 loop: CASRGGPFNTEAFF. CDR3 DNA: TGCGCCAGCAGGGGCGGGCCTTTTAACACTGAAGCTTTCTTT. The J gene is TRBJ1-1, the V gene TRBV5-1; no firm D call. Trimming took 5 bases from V and 2 from J, leaving 13 bases between them. The germline CDR1 and CDR2 sequences are SGHRS and YFSETQ. The CDR3 runs 14 residues.

Ten or more counts support this clonotype. The chain recombines TRBV23-1 with TRBJ2-3, with 7 bases identical to TRBD2. TRBV23-1 is sorted into the ORF group, with uncertain function. This CDR3 comprises 22 residues. The junction had 27 bases not matched to a gene; V was cut back by 4 bases and J by 2 bases. The CDR3 DNA sequence: TGCGCCAGCAGTCCTATCTGGGGAAGGGTTGCCGTACGGGGGGTGTCCACAGATACGCAGTATTTT. Translating gives CASSPIWGRVAVRGVSTDTQYF.

In this sample, this clonotype is medium-sized. The CDR3 is CASSALGQGAGYTF. The CDR3 DNA reads TGTGCCAGCAGCGCGTTGGGGCAGGGGGCTGGCTACACCTTC. This chain links TRBV7-9 with TRBJ1-2, with 8 bases identical to TRBD1. Trimming at V came to 5 bases and at J to 7 bases, leaving 9 bases not matched to a gene. CDR1 is SEHNR and CDR2 is FQNEAQ in the germline V gene (reference sequence). This CDR3 comprises 14 residues.

Ten or more counts support this clonotype. The V and J genes are TRBV5-1 and TRBJ2-3, with D unresolved. This CDR3 comprises 13 residues. Trimming pared 3 bases from V and 6 bases from J, leaving 11 bases between. Germline V gene sequence: CDR1 SGHRS, CDR2 YFSETQ. CDR3 nucleotides: TGCGCCAGCAGCTCCCCTTCAGAGGATACGCAGTATTTT. This encodes CASSSPSEDTQYF.

In its sample, this clonotype was seen many times. The V gene is TRBV18, the J gene TRBJ1-1; D unresolved. Germline CDR1 is KGHSH and CDR2 is LQKENI. The CDR3 runs 13 residues. The V end was cut by 4 bases, the J end by 8 bases, with 14 bases between. The CDR3 sequence: CASSQRMREEAFF. The CDR3 DNA follows: TGTGCCAGCTCACAGAGGATGCGAGAAGAAGCTTTCTTT.

This clonotype appeared many times. This chain links TRBV7-3 with TRBJ1-6, with TRBD1 matching 9 bases. V trimming: 2 bases; J trimming: 6 bases; junction bases outside the gene matches: 5. From germline, CDR1 is SGHTA and CDR2 FQGTGA. The CDR3 extends over 16 amino acids. As DNA, the CDR3 is TGTGCCAGCAGCTTATTCTACAGGGGGCTTAATTCACCCCTCCACTTT. Amino acids: CASSLFYRGLNSPLHF.

This clonotype was counted ten times or more. The gene calls are TRBV29-1 and TRBJ1-1; 8 bases fit TRBD1. The J segment lost 1 base and the V segment lost 6 bases, leaving 19 bases of the junction unmatched. The CDR3 totals 18 residues. CDR1 and CDR2 from the germline V gene are SQVTM and ANQGSEA. CDR3 amino acids: CSVLPGPTGVRANTEAFF. For the CDR3, the DNA is TGCAGCGTGCTCCCCGGTCCGACAGGGGTAAGGGCGAACACTGAAGCTTTCTTT.